This T cell receptor (beta chain) was sequenced during a study of cytomegalovirus exposure and HLA in healthy donors. Study outcomes and limitations: High sensitivity and specificity were reportedly achieved when the classifier diagnosed cytomegalovirus status. Later analysis indicated greater clonal expansion among HLA-associated TCR beta chains than among equally common other chains. Reported findings show TCR beta sequences accurately forecast HLA-A and HLA-B alleles in most subjects.

In the PCR, 60 Vbeta and 13 Jbeta primers were used. Sequencing used immunoSEQ multiplex PCR; TCRdb keeps in-frame clones, though not all of them. This table has 140,000 to 150,000 clones, around 75% appearing once. As concerns this clone: As yet, its antigen is unknown.

The CDR3 is made up of 15 amino acids. The germline V gene encodes CDR1 SGDLS and CDR2 YYNGEE. Trimming cost V 0 bases and J 3 bases, with 11 bases left between them. V and J are TRBV9 and TRBJ2-3; weak D call: TRBD2 (5 bases). The sample consisted of PBMCs. The sequence derives from a man in his fifties or sixties in good health and CMV-seronegative. CDR3 in DNA: TGTGCCAGCAGCGTAGTCGGGGAGTTTACAGATACGCAGTATTTT. Translated, it gives CASSVVGEFTDTQYF. Looking up the rest from reference TRBV9 and TRBJ2-3 gives the full variable domain: DSGVTQTPKHLITATGQRVTLRCSPRSGDLSVYWYQQSLDQGLQFLIQYYNGEERAKGNILERFSAQQFPDLHSELNLSSLELGDSALYFCASSVVGEFTDTQYFGPGTRLTVL.